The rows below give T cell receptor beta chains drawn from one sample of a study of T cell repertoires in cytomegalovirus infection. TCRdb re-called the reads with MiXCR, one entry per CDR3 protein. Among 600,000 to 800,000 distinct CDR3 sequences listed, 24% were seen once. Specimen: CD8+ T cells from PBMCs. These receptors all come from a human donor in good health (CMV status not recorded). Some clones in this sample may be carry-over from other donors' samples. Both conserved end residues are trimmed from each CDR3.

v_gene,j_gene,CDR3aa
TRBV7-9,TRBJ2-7,ASSSGTQIIYEQY
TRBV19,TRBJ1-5,ASSTGHVHPQH
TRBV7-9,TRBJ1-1,ASSLILPLFTEAF
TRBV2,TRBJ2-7,ASSEWAYEQY
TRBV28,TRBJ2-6,ASSPGGVAGANVLT
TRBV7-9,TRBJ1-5,ASSRGGPGQGTYSNQPQH
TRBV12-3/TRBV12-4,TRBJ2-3,ATDPSTDTQY
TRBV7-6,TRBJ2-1,ANSFLRGQGVYEQF
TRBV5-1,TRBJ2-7,ASSLANRYEQY
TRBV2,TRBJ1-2,ASSEGWAYRAGYT
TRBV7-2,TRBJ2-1,ASSSLGDYGYMYNEQF
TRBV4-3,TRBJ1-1,ASSQDMGSEAF
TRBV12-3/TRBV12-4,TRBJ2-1,ASSTGTGGYNEQF
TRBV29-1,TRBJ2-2,SVEVRKGTTGELF
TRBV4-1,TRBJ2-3,ASSLGHLVTDTQY
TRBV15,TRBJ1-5,ATSSDRYSNQPQH
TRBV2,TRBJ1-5,ASSEDPAGNQPQH
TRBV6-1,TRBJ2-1,ASKKSGGPYNEQF
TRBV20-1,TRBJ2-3,SARDLGVAAQY
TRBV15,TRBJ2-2,ATSRDVTGLGRTGELF
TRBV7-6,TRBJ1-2,ASSLEAGVNYGYT
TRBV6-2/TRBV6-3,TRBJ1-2,ASSEDSWQDGYT
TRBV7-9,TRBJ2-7,ASSLAGTQQY
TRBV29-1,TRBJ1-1,SVQTGVNTEAF
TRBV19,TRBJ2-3,ASTDDRASTDTQY
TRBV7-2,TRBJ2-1,ASSPTALSPSYNEQF
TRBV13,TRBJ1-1,ASSLVPGNEAF
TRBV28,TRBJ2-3,ASSSEGTDTQY
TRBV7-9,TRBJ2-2,ASSSRLVGKNTGELF
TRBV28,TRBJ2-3,ASKGTHTDTQY
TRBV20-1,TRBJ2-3,SARPGETSKD
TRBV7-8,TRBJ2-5,ASSPVEETQY
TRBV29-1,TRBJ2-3,SVELVGGQTDTQY
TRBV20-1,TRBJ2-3,SARDQERGHVDTQY
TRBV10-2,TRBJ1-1,ASRAPSVNTEAF
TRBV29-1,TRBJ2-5,SVQVRQETQY
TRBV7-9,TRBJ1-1,ASSLRRTGGSSTEAF
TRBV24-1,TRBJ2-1,ATSDYTNEQF
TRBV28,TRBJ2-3,ASSTTRLAVITDTQY
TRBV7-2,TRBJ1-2,ASSTTGGGGYT
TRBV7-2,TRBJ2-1,ASSWTARGNNEQF
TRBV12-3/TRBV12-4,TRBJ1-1,ASRAAGHSEAF
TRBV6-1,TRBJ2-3,ASSEEEGTDTQY
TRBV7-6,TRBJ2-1,ASSLVQGRNEQF
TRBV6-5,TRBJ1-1,ASSPGALTEAF
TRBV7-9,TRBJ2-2,ATGQGATGELF
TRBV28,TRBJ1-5,ASTVRSGGQWDQPQH
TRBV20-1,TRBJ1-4,SALSQGAKGEKLF
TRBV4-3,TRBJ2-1,ASSQGEGDNEQF
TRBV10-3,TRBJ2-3,AISEPGQIDTQY
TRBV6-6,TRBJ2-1,ASSYSVAGGPNEQF
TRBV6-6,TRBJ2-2,ASTSPGHDTGELF
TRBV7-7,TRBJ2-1,ASSLVNGGWNEQF
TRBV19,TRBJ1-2,ASTPGGGHHYGYT
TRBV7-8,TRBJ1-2,ASSLNTQGGYGYT